This is a list of T cell receptor beta chains from one sample in a study of T cells in Graves' hyperthyroidism and ophthalmopathy. TCRdb fed the multiplex PCR reads into MiXCR, producing one record per CDR3 protein. The sample shows 250,000 to 300,000 distinct CDR3 sequences, approximately 18% of them seen only once. Material: blood. These receptor sequences come from a middle-aged man with Graves' ophthalmopathy. CDR3s include the opening cysteine and the closing phenylalanine or tryptophan. The D gene is left open where the match is weak. Expanded clones are given a class, and other clones once, few, many or no size at all.

D	V	J	size	DNA	CDR3
.	TRBV19	TRBJ2-2	.	TGTGCCAGTAGTATTAAGGCGACAGGGAGGACCGGGGAGCTGTTTTTT	CASSIKATGRTGELFF
.	TRBV12-3/TRBV12-4	TRBJ1-2	many	TGTGCCAGCAGCCCGACCCCGACGGAAGGCTACACCTTC	CASSPTPTEGYTF
.	TRBV15	TRBJ2-1	few	TGTGCCACCAGCAGAGATCGAGGGAGGCCGGGTAATGAGCAGTTCTTC	CATSRDRGRPGNEQFF
.	TRBV28	TRBJ1-5	few	TGTGCCAGCAGTTTGTGGCGTGGGGGAGGGAATCAGCCCCAGCATTTT	CASSLWRGGGNQPQHF
TRBD1	TRBV5-6	TRBJ2-5	.	TGTGCCAGCAGCTTGGACGGACAGGGCCAAGAGACCCAGTACTTC	CASSLDGQGQETQYF
.	TRBV6-2/TRBV6-3	TRBJ2-1	few	TGTGCCAGCAAGGAGGGTGGCTCCTACAATGAGCAGTTCTTC	CASKEGGSYNEQFF
TRBD1	TRBV19	TRBJ1-5	few	TGTGCCAGCAGAGACAGGGCCGGGCAGCCCCAGCATTTT	CASRDRAGQPQHF
.	TRBV28	TRBJ2-3	.	TGTGCCAGCAGGTCATCAGATACGCAGTATTTT	CASRSSDTQYF
TRBD2	TRBV25-1	TRBJ2-7	.	TGTGCCAGCAGTGAACCTAGCGGGGGTAGCTCCTACGAGCAGTACTTC	CASSEPSGGSSYEQYF
TRBD2	TRBV28	TRBJ2-3	many	TGTGCCAGCAGTTTATGGACACTAGCGGGAGGGAGCACGCAGTATTTT	CASSLWTLAGGSTQYF
.	TRBV20-1	TRBJ2-7	many	TGCAGTGCTAGATCTTTGGGGCCCAAAACCTACGAGCAGTACTTC	CSARSLGPKTYEQYF
TRBD2	TRBV24-1	TRBJ2-1	.	TGTGCCACCAGTGACCCGGGACTAGCGGCCTTCTCCTACAATGAGCAGTTCTTC	CATSDPGLAAFSYNEQFF
.	TRBV5-1	TRBJ1-2	few	TGCGCCAGCAGCTTTCGGACAGATTATGGCTACACCTTC	CASSFRTDYGYTF
.	TRBV15	TRBJ2-1	few	TGTGCCACCAGCAGAGAAGTTGGCGGGATTCACAATGAGCAGTTCTTC	CATSREVGGIHNEQFF
.	TRBV7-9	TRBJ2-1	few	TGTGCCAGCAGCCCCCCCCCCCCTAGACTTTTACCCTACAATGAGCAGTTCTTC	CASSPPPPRLLPYNEQFF
.	TRBV5-4	TRBJ1-2	.	TGTGCCAGCAGCTGGAGTGGCAGGGCCTATGGCTACACCTTC	CASSWSGRAYGYTF
TRBD2	TRBV7-3	TRBJ2-1	many	TGTGCCAGCAGCTTAGCGGGAGGGGTTAATGAGCAGTTCTTC	CASSLAGGVNEQFF
TRBD2	TRBV3-1	TRBJ2-1	many	TGTGCCAGCAGCCGACCTACTAGCGGGGAAAGGTACAATGAGCAGTTCTTC	CASSRPTSGERYNEQFF
.	TRBV2	TRBJ2-3	many	TGTGCCAGCACGGTTCGGCGTAACACAGATACGCAGTATTTT	CASTVRRNTDTQYF
.	TRBV11-2	TRBJ2-5	many	TGTGCCAGCAGCTTAGAATCGGGAGCGGCCCAGTACTTC	CASSLESGAAQYF
.	TRBV7-7	TRBJ2-1	.	TGTGCTAGCAGCTTAGCTAGGGCAAATGAGCAGTTCTTC	CASSLARANEQFF
.	TRBV20-1	TRBJ1-1	many	TGCAGTGCTAGAGTTCCGGCAAGACACACTGAAGCTTTCTTT	CSARVPARHTEAFF
TRBD2	TRBV7-2	TRBJ2-4	.	TGTGCCAGCAGCTTTACCCCCCGAACTAGCGGGAGGGCCAAAAACATTCAGTACTTC	CASSFTPRTSGRAKNIQYF
.	TRBV6-1	TRBJ2-3	.	TGTGCCAGCAGGGGATCCAGAGGATATAGCACAGATACGCAGTATTTT	CASRGSRGYSTDTQYF